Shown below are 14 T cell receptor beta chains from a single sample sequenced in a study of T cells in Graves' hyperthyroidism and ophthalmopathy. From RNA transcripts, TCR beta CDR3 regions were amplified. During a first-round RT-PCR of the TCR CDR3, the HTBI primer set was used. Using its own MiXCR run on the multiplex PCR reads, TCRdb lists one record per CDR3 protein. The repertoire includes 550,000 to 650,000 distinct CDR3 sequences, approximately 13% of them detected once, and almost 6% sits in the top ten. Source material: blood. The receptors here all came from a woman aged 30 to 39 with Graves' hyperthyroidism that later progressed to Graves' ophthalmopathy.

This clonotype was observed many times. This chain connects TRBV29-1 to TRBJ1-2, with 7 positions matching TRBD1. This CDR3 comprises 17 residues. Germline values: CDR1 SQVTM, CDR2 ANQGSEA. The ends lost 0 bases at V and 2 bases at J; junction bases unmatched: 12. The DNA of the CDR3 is TGCAGCGTTGAAGATAAAGGAACAGGGGCGTGGAACTATGGCTACACCTTC. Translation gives CSVEDKGTGAWNYGYTF.

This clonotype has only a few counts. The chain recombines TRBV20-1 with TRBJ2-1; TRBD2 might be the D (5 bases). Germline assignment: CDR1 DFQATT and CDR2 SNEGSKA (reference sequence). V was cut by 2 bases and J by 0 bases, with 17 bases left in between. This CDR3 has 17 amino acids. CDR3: CSARNVGQSGSYNEQFF. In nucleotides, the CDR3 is TGCAGTGCTAGAAATGTTGGGCAAAGCGGCTCCTACAATGAGCAGTTCTTC.

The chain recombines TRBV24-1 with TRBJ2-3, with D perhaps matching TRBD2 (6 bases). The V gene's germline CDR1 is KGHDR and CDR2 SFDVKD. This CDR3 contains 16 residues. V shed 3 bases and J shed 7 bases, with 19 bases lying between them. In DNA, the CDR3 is TGTGCCACCAGTGATCCAACGGAGGGCGGTTCGTATACGCAGTATTTT. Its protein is CATSDPTEGGSYTQYF.

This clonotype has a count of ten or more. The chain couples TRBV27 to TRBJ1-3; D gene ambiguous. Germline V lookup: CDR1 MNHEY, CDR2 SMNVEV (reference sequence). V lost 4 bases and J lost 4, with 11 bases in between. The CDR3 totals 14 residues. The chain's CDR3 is CASSSLSWGNTIYF. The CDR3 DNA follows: TGTGCCAGCAGTTCCCTTTCCTGGGGAAACACCATATATTTT.

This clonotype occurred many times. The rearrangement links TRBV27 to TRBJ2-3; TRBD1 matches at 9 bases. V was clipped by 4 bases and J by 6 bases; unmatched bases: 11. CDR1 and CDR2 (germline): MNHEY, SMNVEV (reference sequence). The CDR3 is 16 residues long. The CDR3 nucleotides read TGTGCCAGCAGTTGGGCCCAGACAGGGGGTACCGATACGCAGTATTTT. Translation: CASSWAQTGGTDTQYF.

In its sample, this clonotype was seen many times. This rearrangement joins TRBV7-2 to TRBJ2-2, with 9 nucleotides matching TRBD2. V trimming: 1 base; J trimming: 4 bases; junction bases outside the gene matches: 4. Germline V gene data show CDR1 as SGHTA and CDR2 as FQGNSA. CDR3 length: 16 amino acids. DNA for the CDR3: TGTGCCAGCAGCTTAGTTGGGACTAGCCTCACCGGGGAGCTGTTTTTT. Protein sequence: CASSLVGTSLTGELFF.

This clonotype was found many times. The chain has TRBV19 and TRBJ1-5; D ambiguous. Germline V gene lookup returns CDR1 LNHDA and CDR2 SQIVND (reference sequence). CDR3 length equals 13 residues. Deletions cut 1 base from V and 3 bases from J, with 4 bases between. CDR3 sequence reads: CASSIVLNQPQHF. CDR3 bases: TGTGCCAGTAGTATAGTACTCAATCAGCCCCAGCATTTT.

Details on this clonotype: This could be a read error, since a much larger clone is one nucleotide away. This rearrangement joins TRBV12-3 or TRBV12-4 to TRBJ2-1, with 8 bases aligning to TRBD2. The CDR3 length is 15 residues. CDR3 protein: CASSLTAGGFNGQFF. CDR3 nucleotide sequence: TGTGCCAGCAGTTTAACGGCGGGAGGATTCAATGGGCAGTTCTTC.

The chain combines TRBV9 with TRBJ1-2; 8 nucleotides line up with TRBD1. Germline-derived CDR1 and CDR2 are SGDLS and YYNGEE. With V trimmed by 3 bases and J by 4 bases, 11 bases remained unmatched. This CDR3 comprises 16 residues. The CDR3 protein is CASSGTRTGHGYGYTF. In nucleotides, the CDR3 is TGTGCCAGCAGCGGTACCAGGACAGGGCATGGCTATGGCTACACCTTC.

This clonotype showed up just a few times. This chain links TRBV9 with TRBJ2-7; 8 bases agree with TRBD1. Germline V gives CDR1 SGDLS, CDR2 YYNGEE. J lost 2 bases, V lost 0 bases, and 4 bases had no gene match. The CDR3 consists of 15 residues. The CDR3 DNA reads TGTGCCAGCAGCGTAGGGGGGACAGGAACCTACGAGCAGTACTTC. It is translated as CASSVGGTGTYEQYF.

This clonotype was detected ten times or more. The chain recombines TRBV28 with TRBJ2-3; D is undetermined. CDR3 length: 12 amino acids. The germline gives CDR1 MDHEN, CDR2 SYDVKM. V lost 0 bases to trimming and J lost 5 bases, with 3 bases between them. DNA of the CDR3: TGTGCCAGCAGTTTATGGAAAGATACGCAGTATTTT. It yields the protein CASSLWKDTQYF.

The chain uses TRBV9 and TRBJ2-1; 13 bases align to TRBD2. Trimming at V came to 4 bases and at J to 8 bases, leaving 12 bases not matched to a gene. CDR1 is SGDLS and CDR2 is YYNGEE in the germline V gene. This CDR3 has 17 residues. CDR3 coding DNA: TGTGCCAGCAGCCCGGGACTAGCGGGATTATTTGGGGATGAGCAGTTCTTC. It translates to CASSPGLAGLFGDEQFF.

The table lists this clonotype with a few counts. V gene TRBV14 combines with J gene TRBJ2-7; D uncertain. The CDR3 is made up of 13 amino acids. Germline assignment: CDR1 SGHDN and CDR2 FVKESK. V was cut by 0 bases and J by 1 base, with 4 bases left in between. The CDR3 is CASSQDWSYEQYF. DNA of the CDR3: TGTGCCAGCAGCCAAGATTGGTCCTACGAGCAGTACTTC.

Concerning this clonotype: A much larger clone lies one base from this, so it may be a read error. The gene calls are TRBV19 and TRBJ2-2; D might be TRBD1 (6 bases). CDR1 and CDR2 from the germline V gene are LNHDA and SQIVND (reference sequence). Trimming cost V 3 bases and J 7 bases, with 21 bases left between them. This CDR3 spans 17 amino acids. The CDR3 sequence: CASSIADRNIDIGELFF. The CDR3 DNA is TGTGCCAGTAGTATCGCTGACAGGAACATTGACATCGGGGAGCTGTTTTTT.